This TCR beta chain comes out of a study of blood T cells in healthy people across ages. General study points: The study regarded diversity estimates from one million T cells as underestimates.

The length of the CDR3 is 14 residues. Germline CDR1 is MNHNY and CDR2 is SVGAGI (reference sequence). V was clipped by 5 bases and J by 3 bases; unmatched bases: 6. The authors ran a second PCR of roughly 6 to 12 cycles using a sample-barcoded 5' primer and a J-beta primer mix. One entry per CDR3 protein results from TCRdb running MiXCR on the 5' RACE reads. The sample includes roughly 500,000 distinct CDR3 sequences, approximately 25% of them seen just once. The sample holds a few counts of this clonotype. Its antigen is not known. This same sample was also part of a study on T cells of mothers and their children. That work states: M1S, a second-PCR primer, added sample barcodes and 2-4 random nucleotides. Relative to unrelated pairs, biologically related mother-child dyads exhibited marginally greater, non-significant overlap.

Sequencing input: blood. The clonotype originates from a boy aged 10-17 years in good health. The chain has TRBV6-6 and TRBJ2-5; 7 nucleotides align to TRBD1. The CDR3 region has the DNA TGTGCCAGCAGTACCCAGACAGGGAAAGAGACCCAGTACTTC. It codes for CASSTQTGKETQYF.